These 5 T cell receptor beta chains were all obtained from the same sample, sequenced in a study of T-cell memory formation after mild COVID-19 (dated by TCRdb to about 2021). Library preparation used 5' RACE. Instrument used: Illumina NovaSeq 6000. Through fastp at Q25 and MiXCR, TCRdb rebuilt clones from the public reads, retaining in-frame beta chains. Rows merge per CDR3 protein into single entries with the most common DNA and genes. In all, the sample holds roughly 580,000 distinct CDR3 sequences, and about 20% of those were seen once. The top ten hold approximately 12% of the sample. Material: PBMCs or a T cell subset sorted from them (not recorded which). Receptor source: an adult woman who had mild COVID-19 (a few samples of this study predate the infection). The sample titles of this study are shuffled in the database, so cell type and time point are left out; the donor was told from shared clones.

In its sample, this clonotype was seen once. The rearrangement uses TRBV7-2 and TRBJ2-7; D possibly matches TRBD1 or TRBD2 (5 bases each). The CDR3 extends over 15 amino acids. In germline, CDR1 is SGHTA, CDR2 FQGNSA. The V and J ends lost 1 base and 3 bases respectively, with 13 bases between them. CDR3 bases: TGTGCCAGCAGCTTAGGACAGCATACTAGCTACGAGCAGTACTTC. Amino acids: CASSLGQHTSYEQYF.

The V and J genes are TRBV5-1 and TRBJ2-7; 11 bases are a match to TRBD2. Trimming at V came to 4 bases and at J to 6 bases, leaving 6 bases not matched to a gene. Germline CDR1 SGHRS, CDR2 YFSETQ. This CDR3 spans 14 amino acids. The CDR3 bases are TGCGCCAGCAGCACGACTAGCGGGACCTCCGAGCAGTACTTC. As protein: CASSTTSGTSEQYF.

This clonotype was seen more than once but under ten times. The chain employs TRBV25-1 and TRBJ2-2; 11 bases match TRBD2. The CDR3 has 14 residues. Germline CDR1 MGHDK, CDR2 SYGVNS. V shed 6 bases and J 7 bases; nucleotides not matched to a gene: 4. CDR3 in DNA: TGTGCCAGCAGCAGGGGACTAGCGGTCGGGGAGCTGTTTTTT. Its translation is CASSRGLAVGELFF.

In this sample, this clonotype turned up a few times. This rearrangement joins TRBV5-1 to TRBJ1-6; tentative D call: TRBD1 (6 bases). Trimming left V 4 bases short and J 7 bases short, with 12 bases between. This CDR3 spans 14 amino acids. Germline loops: CDR1 SGHRS, CDR2 YFSETQ. In DNA, the CDR3 is TGCGCCAGCAGCCGGGACATCAGGAATTCACCCCTCCACTTT. Its protein product is CASSRDIRNSPLHF.

The rearrangement links TRBV20-1 to TRBJ2-7; a possible D gene is TRBD2 (5 bases). The CDR3 is 14 residues long. Germline V CDR1 and CDR2: DFQATT, SNEGSKA (reference sequence). With 3 bases removed from V and 3 bases from J, the gap between germline ends came to 15 bases. The CDR3 bases are TGCAGTGCTAGGGCGGGTTTGGCGAACTACGAGCAGTACTTC. This sequence encodes CSARAGLANYEQYF.